These 20 T cell receptor beta chains came from one sample sequenced in a study of Ad26.COV2.S vaccination and SARS-CoV-2 variants. Treatment reported: some 20 received Ad26.COV2.S at low or high dose, single or two shots; 5 received placebo; per-sample allocation not given. Collection of the samples took place on day 63 after the first injection of vaccine or placebo. This table comes from immunoSEQ multiplex PCR, and its TCRdb copy is limited to in-frame clones, with some not included. Of some 400,000 clones listed, around nine tenths are singletons. Source: peripheral blood, taken in a trial of Ad26.COV2.S vaccine versus placebo. The receptors here all came from a person between 18 and 59 years old who received the Ad26.COV2.S COVID-19 vaccine or a placebo.

V usage is TRBV15 and J usage is TRBJ1-5; D is uncertain. The germline V gene encodes CDR1 LNHNV and CDR2 YYDKDF (reference sequence). The CDR3 totals 15 residues. V lost 5 bases and J 4 bases, leaving 15 bases between the germline ends. CDR3 nucleotide sequence: TGTGCCACCAGCGCCACCCTGCAGGAAAATCAGCCCCAGCATTTT. As protein: CATSATLQENQPQHF.

Of note for this clone: Compared with germline, one end of the junction differs, possibly owing to a read error. This chain links TRBV7-7 with TRBJ2-2, with 7 bases fitting TRBD2. The CDR3 loop spans 14 amino acids. Germline-derived CDR1 and CDR2 are SSHAT and FNYEAQ (reference sequence). In DNA, the CDR3 is TGTGCTAGCAGCTTAGCGCGGGAGACCGGGGAGCTGTTTTTT. It translates to CASSLARETGELFF.

The rearrangement links TRBV7-9 to TRBJ2-5; 7 nucleotides agree with TRBD1. Germline lookup yields CDR1 SEHNR and CDR2 FQNEAQ (reference sequence). This CDR3 comprises 14 residues. Unmatched junction bases numbered 3, after V lost 1 base and J lost 4 bases. This chain's CDR3 is CASSLDRGRETQYF. DNA for the CDR3: TGTGCCAGCAGCTTAGACAGGGGAAGAGAGACCCAGTACTTC.

J is TRBJ2-7 and V is TRBV3-1 (or the pseudogene TRBV3-2); 13 positions agree with TRBD2. The CDR3 is 19 amino acids. Germline CDR1 is LGHDT and CDR2 is YNNKEL (reference sequence). V lost 7 bases and J lost 2; bases outside the gene matches: 17. The CDR3: CASTQPWGLAGFTAYEQYF. The CDR3 DNA reads TGTGCCAGCACTCAACCCTGGGGACTAGCGGGATTTACCGCCTACGAGCAGTACTTC.

This clone was seen a handful of times. The chain joins TRBV28 to TRBJ1-1; possibly TRBD1 for D (5 bases). The V end was cut by 9 bases, the J end by 1 base, with 18 bases between. Germline assignment: CDR1 MDHEN and CDR2 SYDVKM. The CDR3 extends over 15 amino acids. The chain's CDR3 is CASYLNGAGNTEAFF. CDR3 nucleotides: TGTGCCAGTTATCTAAATGGGGCCGGGAACACTGAAGCTTTCTTT.

This chain uses TRBV5-4 with TRBJ1-1, with 9 bases identical to TRBD1. After removal of 3 bases from V and 1 base from J, the junction contained 1 base not matched to a gene. Germline-derived CDR1 and CDR2 are SGHNT and YYREEE (reference sequence). CDR3 length: 14 amino acids. DNA of the CDR3: TGTGCCAGCAGCTGGGGACAGGGGAACACTGAAGCTTTCTTT. Protein product: CASSWGQGNTEAFF.

This chain uses TRBV5-4 with TRBJ2-7, with D uncertain. The germline V gene encodes CDR1 SGHNT and CDR2 YYREEE (reference sequence). This CDR3 region has 16 residues. V lost 0 bases and J 6 bases, leaving 19 bases between the germline ends. In nucleotides, the CDR3 is TGTGCCAGCAGCTTGGCCTTCGGGCGTAGGTTCGGCGAGCAGTACTTC. It encodes CASSLAFGRRFGEQYF.

The chain recombines TRBV9 with TRBJ1-5, with D possibly being TRBD1 (6 bases). Germline V lookup: CDR1 SGDLS, CDR2 YYNGEE. The germline V and J ends were trimmed by 0 bases and 5 bases, with 12 bases remaining between them. CDR3 length: 15 amino acids. CDR3 DNA sequence: TGTGCCAGCAGCGTAGGAGGCAGGGGAGATCAGCCCCAGCATTTT. It is translated as CASSVGGRGDQPQHF.

The chain couples TRBV11-2 to TRBJ1-1; TRBD1 is a possible D gene (6 bases). Germline CDR1 is SGHAT and CDR2 is FQNNGV. The CDR3 has 13 residues. With 5 bases removed from V and 1 base from J, the gap between germline ends came to 8 bases. Here the CDR3 DNA reads TGTGCCAGCAGCCCGGGACAGAACACTGAAGCTTTCTTT. Its protein is CASSPGQNTEAFF.

The sample holds a few counts of this clone. The chain recombines TRBV4-2 with TRBJ2-3, with 9 bases identical to TRBD2. J lost 2 bases, V lost 1 base, and 10 bases had no gene match. The CDR3 consists of 18 residues. Germline assignment: CDR1 LGHNA and CDR2 YNFKEQ. CDR3 amino acids: CASSQGSTTSGYTDTQYF. CDR3 coding DNA: TGTGCCAGCAGCCAAGGGAGTACGACTAGCGGATACACAGATACGCAGTATTTT.

The V call is TRBV10-1, the J call TRBJ2-5; D is unclear. Germline lookup yields CDR1 WNHNN and CDR2 SYGVQD (reference sequence). V was trimmed by 4 bases and J by 4 bases, leaving 13 bases between them. This CDR3 has 14 amino acids. CDR3 residues: CASSAARIGETQYF. In DNA, the CDR3 is TGCGCCAGCAGTGCGGCCCGGATAGGAGAGACCCAGTACTTC.

The chain is built from TRBV5-1 and TRBJ2-7; D might be TRBD2 (6 bases). The CDR3 spans 15 residues. CDR1 and CDR2 (germline): SGHRS, YFSETQ. The V and J ends lost 0 bases and 4 bases respectively, with 14 bases between them. CDR3: CASSLEAEGGYEQYF. DNA for the CDR3: TGCGCCAGCAGCTTGGAGGCAGAAGGAGGGTACGAGCAGTACTTC.

This chain uses TRBV10-2 with TRBJ2-5; 7 bases are shared with TRBD2. Trimming at V came to 10 bases and at J to 2 bases, leaving 10 bases not matched to a gene. The germline V gene has CDR1 WSHSY and CDR2 SAAADI. This CDR3 is built from 14 residues. CDR3 residues: CATKLAPKQETQYF. The CDR3 bases are TGCGCCACGAAACTAGCGCCCAAGCAAGAGACCCAGTACTTC.

This chain joins TRBV24-1 and TRBJ2-1; D not certain. This CDR3 contains 12 residues. Germline-derived CDR1 and CDR2 are KGHDR and SFDVKD. Trimming removed 1 base at V and 7 bases at J, with 4 bases between. CDR3 amino acids: CATSDLINEQFF. The CDR3 nucleotides are TGTGCCACCAGTGATTTAATAAATGAGCAGTTCTTC.

The gene calls are TRBV19 and TRBJ1-1; 10 bases are a match to TRBD1. Germline V gene lookup returns CDR1 LNHDA and CDR2 SQIVND (reference sequence). The CDR3 length is 15 residues. Trimming cost V 4 bases and J 0 bases; bases outside gene matches: 2. CDR3: CASSRDRGMNTEAFF. As DNA, the CDR3 is TGTGCCAGTAGTAGGGACAGGGGCATGAACACTGAAGCTTTCTTT.

The gene calls are TRBV28 and TRBJ2-1; TRBD2 agrees at 11 bases. The CDR3 sequence is 13 residues long. The J segment lost 5 bases and the V segment lost 8 bases, leaving 2 bases of the junction unmatched. Germline V CDR1 and CDR2: MDHEN, SYDVKM. CDR3: CASVAGGHNEQFF. The CDR3 region has the DNA TGTGCCAGCGTAGCGGGAGGGCACAATGAGCAGTTCTTC.

V is TRBV7-2 and J is TRBJ2-3, with 14 bases matching TRBD2. Trimming removed 4 bases from V and 4 bases from J; junction bases left unmatched: 1. The CDR3 runs 15 residues. Germline V gene lookup returns CDR1 SGHTA and CDR2 FQGNSA. As DNA, the CDR3 is TGTGCCAGCAGCTCGACTAGCGGGAGGGCAGATACGCAGTATTTT. As protein: CASSSTSGRADTQYF. The variable domain in full, with the rest retrieved from reference TRBV7-2 and TRBJ2-3, is GAGVSQSPSNKVTEKGKDVELRCDPISGHTALYWYRQSLGQGLEFLIYFQGNSAPDKSGLPSDRFSAERTGGSVSTLTIQRTQQEDSAVYLCASSSTSGRADTQYFGPGTRLTVL.

This sequence joins TRBV10-3 and TRBJ2-1; TRBD2 agrees at 10 bases. This CDR3 is built from 20 residues. Germline V gene sequence: CDR1 ENHRY, CDR2 SYGVKD. J lost 0 bases, V lost 5 bases, and 16 bases had no gene match. CDR3 DNA sequence: TGTGCCATCAGTTTCCCCGCCCCGTCCCTAGCGGGAGACTCCTACAATGAGCAGTTCTTC. It yields the protein CAISFPAPSLAGDSYNEQFF.

This chain connects TRBV29-1 to TRBJ2-3; possible D gene TRBD2, 5 bases. The CDR3 length is 12 residues. The V and J ends lost 4 bases and 4 bases respectively, with 9 bases between them. CDR1 and CDR2 from the germline V gene are SQVTM and ANQGSEA. The CDR3 region has the DNA TGCAGCGTTGGAGGGATCCCAGATACGCAGTATTTT. Amino acid sequence: CSVGGIPDTQYF.

This clone was detected once. The chain joins TRBV19 to TRBJ2-1; D uncertain. From germline, CDR1 is LNHDA and CDR2 SQIVND (reference sequence). The CDR3 sequence is 15 residues long. V was pared by 6 bases and J by 3 bases, with 15 bases between. CDR3 protein: CASRPDFTDYNEQFF. CDR3 nucleotides: TGTGCCAGTAGGCCCGATTTTACCGACTACAATGAGCAGTTCTTC.